This T cell receptor (beta chain) was sequenced during a study of blood T cell repertoires in COVID-19. Study-wide context: The United States, Italy and Spain supplied acute and convalescent COVID-19 samples. T cells, B-cell-depleted T cells, or PBMCs provided the cDNA or gDNA that served as material.

In the original analysis: Nucleated cell counts were estimated from reference gene primer amplification. Method: immunoSEQ multiplex PCR; TCRdb's copy keeps in-frame clones and lacks some. From that table come the V and J calls and clone size; the DNA was used to work out D and trimming. The repertoire holds about 76,000 clones, around 90% seen once, with 5.8% in the top ten. Germline CDR1 is KGHSH and CDR2 is LQKENI. The ends lost 3 bases at V and 3 bases at J; junction bases unmatched: 4. The CDR3 has 15 amino acids. The chain is built from TRBV18 and TRBJ2-7, with 11 bases aligning to TRBD1. The sample comprised peripheral blood. The clonotype was recovered from a human donor in a cohort sampled during active COVID-19. The CDR3 DNA follows: TGTGCCAGCTCACCCCCGGGACAGGGGGTCTACGAGCAGTACTTC. Protein: CASSPPGQGVYEQYF. Variable domain in full (rest from reference TRBV18 and TRBJ2-7): NAGVMQNPRHLVRRRGQEARLRCSPMKGHSHVYWYRQLPEEGLKFMVYLQKENIIDESGMPKERFSAEFPKEGPSILRIQQVVRGDSAAYFCASSPPGQGVYEQYFGPGTRLTVT.